A single sample is the source of the 26 T cell receptor beta chains below, sequenced in a study of identifying expanded T cells in peripheral blood. The method was immunoSEQ multiplex PCR; TCRdb's version includes in-frame clones alone and lacks a portion of them. The profile covers 100,000 to 150,000 clones, with 65% to 90% appearing a single time and 8.4% taken by the ten largest. Sequencing used blood. These receptors were collected from a person between 18 and 75 years old in good health.

The chain employs TRBV6-6 and TRBJ2-2, with 9 bases identical to TRBD1. With V trimmed by 7 bases and J by 7 bases, 10 bases remained unmatched. This CDR3 comprises 15 residues. CDR1 and CDR2 (germline): MNHNY, SVGAGI (reference sequence). CDR3: CASTPGTGRHGELFF. The CDR3 coding sequence is TGTGCCAGCACCCCGGGGACAGGGCGACACGGGGAGCTGTTTTTT.

The chain carries TRBV19 and TRBJ2-3; D is unresolved. The germline V gene encodes CDR1 LNHDA and CDR2 SQIVND (reference sequence). The CDR3 runs 12 residues. V gave up 5 bases and J gave up 6 bases, with 9 bases separating them. The CDR3 spells CASSAGWDTQYF. For the CDR3, the DNA is TGTGCCAGTAGTGCTGGGTGGGATACGCAGTATTTT.

This clone was seen once. This chain connects TRBV10-1 to TRBJ2-1, with 8 bases lining up with TRBD1. This CDR3 is built from 16 residues. Looked up from germline, CDR1 is WNHNN and CDR2 is SYGVQD (reference sequence). After removal of 6 bases from V and 5 bases from J, the junction contained 12 bases not matched to a gene. CDR3 amino acids: CASSQFTRQGNNEQFF. CDR3 DNA sequence: TGCGCCAGCAGCCAATTTACCCGACAGGGGAACAATGAGCAGTTCTTC.

The gene calls are TRBV30 and TRBJ2-3; no firm D call. There are 11 residues in the CDR3. Germline loops: CDR1 GTSNPN, CDR2 SVGIG (reference sequence). V was pared by 0 bases and J by 8 bases, with 6 bases between. CDR3 DNA sequence: TGTGCCTGGAGTGTCGGTGGTACGCAGTATTTT. It yields the protein CAWSVGGTQYF.

This clone has a handful of counts. J is TRBJ1-2 and V is TRBV28, with D perhaps matching TRBD1 (6 bases). The CDR3 has 13 amino acids. V dropped 5 bases and J dropped 10 bases, with 17 bases sitting between them. The germline V gene has CDR1 MDHEN and CDR2 SYDVKM. The CDR3 region is CASSPRGVGDYTF. DNA of the CDR3: TGTGCCAGCAGTCCAAGGGGGGTAGGAGACTACACCTTC.

This clone is a singleton in its sample. The chain employs TRBV5-1 and TRBJ2-1, with 7 bases lining up with TRBD2. Germline assignment: CDR1 SGHRS and CDR2 YFSETQ. J gave up 3 bases and V 0 bases, and 6 bases lay outside the gene matches. The CDR3 is made up of 16 amino acids. CDR3 in DNA: TGCGCCAGCAGCTTGGCACCGGGACTAATCTACAATGAGCAGTTCTTC. This encodes CASSLAPGLIYNEQFF.

The chain has TRBV11-1 and TRBJ1-1, with TRBD1 as a possible D gene (5 bases). Looked up from germline, CDR1 is SGHAT and CDR2 is FQDESV (reference sequence). V lost 5 bases and J lost 4, with 14 bases in between. The CDR3 spans 14 residues. The CDR3 region is CASSHTYGGTEAFF. The CDR3 DNA reads as TGTGCCAGCAGCCACACGTACGGGGGCACTGAAGCTTTCTTT.

The gene calls are TRBV6-5 and TRBJ1-2; 11 nucleotides match TRBD1. Germline V lookup: CDR1 MNHEY, CDR2 SVGAGI. CDR3 length equals 15 residues. V was clipped by 0 bases and J by 7 bases; unmatched bases: 4. This CDR3 reads CASSYSDRGPGGYTF. The CDR3 bases are TGTGCCAGCAGTTACTCGGACAGGGGGCCTGGTGGCTACACCTTC.

With respect to this clone: Because the CDR3's place on the DNA is in doubt, the DNA is left out and the CDR3 is given as listed by TCRdb. The chain employs TRBV21-1 and TRBJ2-2; the DNA was not compared with TRBD2, the D call given in the table. TRBV21-1 counts as a pseudogene. The CDR3 adds up to 19 amino acids, both ends counted. The CDR3 spells CASSKWAVGRGNNTGELFF.

The rearrangement uses TRBV7-3 and TRBJ2-3; D uncertain. The CDR3 totals 15 residues. Trimming pared 2 bases from V and 1 base from J, leaving 10 bases between. The V gene's germline CDR1 is SGHTA and CDR2 FQGTGA. CDR3 sequence: CASSLEVTGTDTQYF. CDR3 DNA: TGTGCCAGCAGCTTAGAGGTTACAGGCACAGATACGCAGTATTTT.

The rearrangement uses TRBV28 and TRBJ2-7; 7 positions match TRBD1. The CDR3 length is 14 residues. Losses at the gene ends were 8 bases for V and 6 bases for J; bases not matched to a gene: 13. Germline assignment: CDR1 MDHEN and CDR2 SYDVKM. The CDR3 DNA sequence: TGTGCCAGCCTAACCCCGGGACAGCCATCCGAGCAGTACTTC. Translated: CASLTPGQPSEQYF.

The chain combines TRBV2 with TRBJ1-6, with D possibly TRBD1 on 6 matching bases. This CDR3 region has 15 residues. In germline, CDR1 is SNHLY, CDR2 FYNNEI. V lost 8 bases and J 7 bases, leaving 18 bases between the germline ends. Here the CDR3 reads CASGEGRQANSPLHF. CDR3 bases: TGTGCCAGCGGGGAGGGTAGACAGGCGAATTCACCCCTCCACTTT.

This clone showed up just once. The CDR3 loop reads CASTSGDSSYEQYF. CDR3 in DNA: TGTGCCAGTACTAGCGGGGACTCCTCCTACGAGCAGTACTTC. The genes are TRBV19 and TRBJ2-7, with 9 bases that match TRBD2. Losses at the gene ends were 7 bases for V and 0 bases for J; bases not matched to a gene: 4. CDR1 is LNHDA, CDR2 SQIVND, per germline (reference sequence). The CDR3 has 14 residues.

The V and J genes are TRBV5-1 and TRBJ2-5; 8 positions agree with TRBD2. V was clipped by 4 bases and J by 2 bases; unmatched bases: 4. CDR1 is SGHRS, CDR2 YFSETQ, per germline. The length of the CDR3 is 14 residues. CDR3 residues: CASSPTSGQETQYF. Written as DNA, the CDR3 is TGCGCCAGCAGCCCTACTAGCGGACAAGAGACCCAGTACTTC.

This clone was recorded only once. V usage is TRBV4-2 and J usage is TRBJ2-7; 9 bases line up with TRBD2. The junction had 2 bases not matched to a gene; V was cut back by 0 bases and J by 2 bases. Germline V CDR1 and CDR2: LGHNA, YNFKEQ. The CDR3 is made up of 15 amino acids. Here the CDR3 DNA reads TGTGCCAGCAGCCAAGAGACTAGCGGCACCTACGAGCAGTACTTC. Amino acids: CASSQETSGTYEQYF.

This sequence joins TRBV5-1 and TRBJ2-7; either TRBD1 or TRBD2 may supply D (5 bases each). From germline, CDR1 is SGHRS and CDR2 YFSETQ. The CDR3 has 14 amino acids. V lost 3 bases, J lost 2 bases, and 12 bases lay in between. The CDR3 reads CASSSSGGPYEQYF. Written as DNA, the CDR3 is TGCGCCAGCAGCTCCAGTGGGGGACCCTACGAGCAGTACTTC.

This clone came up a few times. This sequence joins TRBV5-4 and TRBJ1-3; D remains ambiguous. V lost 3 bases, J lost 2 bases, and 0 bases lay in between. The CDR3 is made up of 11 amino acids. CDR1 and CDR2 from the germline V gene are SGHNT and YYREEE (reference sequence). The CDR3 region is CASSSGNTIYF. CDR3 bases: TGTGCCAGCAGCTCTGGAAACACCATATATTTT.

This clone occurred once. The V call is TRBV9, the J call TRBJ1-4; D is unclear. Germline loops: CDR1 SGDLS, CDR2 YYNGEE. The V and J ends lost 4 bases and 1 base respectively, with 11 bases between them. The CDR3 loop spans 15 amino acids. The CDR3 DNA reads as TGTGCCAGCAGCTCAGGTTCGATAACTAATGAAAAACTGTTTTTT. It yields the protein CASSSGSITNEKLFF. The whole variable domain, filled in from reference TRBV9 and TRBJ1-4, reads DSGVTQTPKHLITATGQRVTLRCSPRSGDLSVYWYQQSLDQGLQFLIQYYNGEERAKGNILERFSAQQFPDLHSELNLSSLELGDSALYFCASSSGSITNEKLFFGSGTQLSVL.

This chain joins TRBV6-5 and TRBJ2-3; TRBD2 agrees at 11 bases. The CDR3 length is 16 residues. The junction had 4 bases not matched to a gene; V was cut back by 0 bases and J by 5 bases. CDR1 is MNHEY, CDR2 SVGAGI, per germline. In nucleotides, the CDR3 is TGTGCCAGCAGTTACTCTAGCGGGGGGGCCGAAGATACGCAGTATTTT. Residues: CASSYSSGGAEDTQYF.

The gene calls are TRBV6-6 and TRBJ1-4, with D possibly being TRBD1 (5 bases). Germline values: CDR1 MNHNY, CDR2 SVGAGI (reference sequence). The CDR3 runs to 16 residues. Deletions cut 0 bases from V and 8 bases from J, with 16 bases between. CDR3 amino acids: CASSYSPQGGGEKLFF. The CDR3 nucleotides read TGTGCCAGCAGTTACTCACCTCAGGGAGGAGGGGAAAAACTGTTTTTT.

V gene TRBV9 combines with J gene TRBJ1-5; D uncertain. Germline CDR1 is SGDLS and CDR2 is YYNGEE. This CDR3 comprises 13 residues. Trimming took 4 bases from V and 8 from J, leaving 13 bases between them. The CDR3 loop is CASSLGVREPQHF. The DNA for the CDR3 is TGTGCCAGCAGCCTCGGAGTTCGGGAGCCCCAGCATTTT.

V and J are TRBV19 and TRBJ1-5; D call uncertain. The CDR3 is 14 residues long. V lost 4 bases and J lost 1, with 8 bases in between. CDR1 is LNHDA and CDR2 is SQIVND in the germline V gene (reference sequence). Written as DNA, the CDR3 is TGTGCCAGTAGTAGCCGACGGAGCAATCAGCCCCAGCATTTT. Translated: CASSSRRSNQPQHF. Complete variable domain (other parts from reference TRBV19 and TRBJ1-5): DGGITQSPKYLFRKEGQNVTLSCEQNLNHDAMYWYRQDPGQGLRLIYYSQIVNDFQKGDIAEGYSVSREKKESFPLTVTSAQKNPTAFYLCASSSRRSNQPQHFGDGTRLSIL.

The chain joins TRBV20-1 to TRBJ1-2, with TRBD1 identical over 8 bases. Trimming took 8 bases from V and 6 from J; bases not matched to a gene: 5. The CDR3 totals 11 residues. Germline V gene sequence: CDR1 DFQATT, CDR2 SNEGSKA (reference sequence). This chain's CDR3 is CSPGTGDGYTF. In DNA form, the CDR3 reads TGCAGTCCCGGGACAGGCGATGGCTACACCTTC.

J is TRBJ2-2 and V is TRBV28, with TRBD2 as a possible D gene (6 bases). Germline lookup yields CDR1 MDHEN and CDR2 SYDVKM. The V gene lost 7 bases and the J gene lost 3 bases, with 12 bases spanning the gap. There are 14 residues in the CDR3. The CDR3 DNA is TGTGCCAGCAATGGGGGGATCGACACCGGGGAGCTGTTTTTT. It encodes CASNGGIDTGELFF. Complete variable domain (other parts from reference TRBV28 and TRBJ2-2): DVKVTQSSRYLVKRTGEKVFLECVQDMDHENMFWYRQDPGLGLRLIYFSYDVKMKEKGDIPEGYSVSREKKERFSLILESASTNQTSMYLCASNGGIDTGELFFGEGSRLTVL.

J is TRBJ1-2 and V is TRBV6-5, with D maybe TRBD1 (6 bases). The germline gives CDR1 MNHEY, CDR2 SVGAGI. This CDR3 is 14 amino acids long. V lost 6 bases and J 1 base, leaving 12 bases between the germline ends. This CDR3 reads CASSAGVLNYGYTF. The CDR3 coding sequence is TGTGCCAGCAGCGCAGGGGTCCTTAACTATGGCTACACCTTC.

The rearrangement links TRBV7-8 to TRBJ2-1; D might be TRBD2 (6 bases). CDR1 SGHVS and CDR2 FQNEAQ come from the germline V gene. The CDR3 runs to 16 residues. The ends were cut back, 6 bases at V and 8 bases at J, with 23 bases in the middle. This chain's CDR3 is CASRRLEPDFADEQFF. CDR3 in DNA: TGTGCCAGCAGACGACTAGAGCCCGACTTCGCCGATGAGCAGTTCTTC.